This passage covers 15 T cell receptor beta chains from one sample sequenced in a study of identical twins (dated by TCRdb to the mid-2010s). Libraries came from 5' RACE. TCRdb lists the instrument as Illumina HiSeq 2000. The public reads were reanalyzed by TCRdb: fastp trimming at Q25, MiXCR alignment, in-frame beta chains only. Every distinct CDR3 protein forms one entry, paired with its most common genes and DNA. The table for this sample lists a few hundred thousand distinct CDR3 sequences; around a sixth of them were counted only once. In total, the top ten clones hold 9.5% to 15% of the sample. Sequenced sample: naive T cells sorted from blood. Taken with the paper, the label for cell subset or site translates to: cells isolated with a human naive T-cell isolation kit. The receptors were gathered from a man aged 45-65 years in good health.

This clonotype was seen repeatedly, ten times or more. V usage is TRBV6-1 and J usage is TRBJ2-7, with D perhaps TRBD2 (5 bases). CDR3 length: 14 residues. Germline V gene lookup returns CDR1 MNHNS and CDR2 SASEGT. V was shortened by 6 bases and J by 3 bases, with 15 bases between the two germline ends. The CDR3 spells CASSRELVFYEQYF. CDR3 DNA: TGTGCCAGCAGCCGTGAACTAGTTTTCTACGAGCAGTACTTC.

This clonotype is a singleton in its sample. This sequence joins TRBV3-1 and TRBJ2-6; 7 nucleotides agree with TRBD1. CDR1 and CDR2 from the germline V gene are LGHDT and YNNKEL (reference sequence). CDR3 length: 17 residues. With V trimmed by 4 bases and J by 0 bases, 6 bases remained unmatched. CDR3 region: CASSRTGVVSGANVLTF. The CDR3 region has the DNA TGTGCCAGCAGCCGGACAGGCGTAGTCTCTGGGGCCAACGTCCTGACTTTC.

In this sample, this clonotype turned up a few times. The V gene is TRBV7-2, the J gene TRBJ2-2; D is possibly TRBD1 (6 bases). The germline CDR1 and CDR2 sequences are SGHTA and FQGNSA. The CDR3 is 15 amino acids. V dropped 5 bases and J dropped 3 bases, with 13 bases sitting between them. CDR3 sequence: CASSIGQIDTGELFF. CDR3 DNA: TGTGCCAGCAGCATAGGACAGATTGACACCGGGGAGCTGTTTTTT.

The chain has TRBV6-5 and TRBJ1-1; TRBD1 aligns across 8 bases. The trim removed 4 bases at V and 1 base at J, leaving 11 bases unmatched. This CDR3 has 17 amino acids. CDR1 and CDR2 from the germline V gene are MNHEY and SVGAGI. CDR3 protein: CASSSRLTGVGNTEAFF. CDR3 in DNA: TGTGCCAGCAGTTCGAGACTGACAGGGGTTGGGAACACTGAAGCTTTCTTT.

This clonotype showed up many times. This sequence joins TRBV5-1 and TRBJ2-5; D might be TRBD1 or TRBD2, each matching 5 bases. CDR1 is SGHRS, CDR2 YFSETQ, per germline. This CDR3 comprises 14 residues. Trimming pared 6 bases from V and 1 base from J, leaving 13 bases between. The CDR3 nucleotides are TGCGCCAGCAACCCTGGGGGATCCCAAGAGACCCAGTACTTC. Encoded protein: CASNPGGSQETQYF.

The CDR3 sequence: CASSPTTGYIYEQYF. CDR3 in DNA: TGTGCCAGCAGCCCTACTACAGGGTATATCTACGAGCAGTACTTC. V and J are TRBV5-6 and TRBJ2-7; a weak D match, TRBD1 (6 bases). This CDR3 is built from 15 residues. V dropped 4 bases and J dropped 3 bases, with 17 bases sitting between them. Germline assignment: CDR1 SGHDT and CDR2 YYEEEE.

As concerns this clonotype: At one boundary the junction diverges from the germline segment, which might be a read error. The chain joins TRBV7-9 to TRBJ2-2; D possibly corresponds to TRBD2 (5 bases). CDR3 length: 15 residues. The germline gives CDR1 SEHNR, CDR2 FQNEAQ (reference sequence). Here the CDR3 reads CARSLVGKNTGELFF. Written as DNA, the CDR3 is TGTGCCAGAAGCTTAGTCGGGAAGAACACCGGGGAGCTGTTTTTT.

There are many counts of this clonotype. The chain has TRBV5-1 and TRBJ2-1, with 13 bases that match TRBD2. V lost 6 bases to trimming and J lost 8 bases; unmatched junction nucleotides: 5. Germline-derived CDR1 and CDR2 are SGHRS and YFSETQ. The CDR3 consists of 14 residues. This chain's CDR3 is CASKGLAGKDEQFF. CDR3 in DNA: TGCGCCAGCAAGGGACTAGCGGGAAAGGATGAGCAGTTCTTC. Variable domain in full (rest from reference TRBV5-1 and TRBJ2-1): KAGVTQTPRYLIKTRGQQVTLSCSPISGHRSVSWYQQTPGQGLQFLFEYFSETQRNKGNFPGRFSGRQFSNSRSEMNVSTLELGDSALYLCASKGLAGKDEQFFGPGTRLTVL.

The genes are TRBV7-3 and TRBJ2-2; 7 bases are a match to TRBD1. J gave up 1 base and V 1 base, and 6 bases lay outside the gene matches. CDR1 and CDR2 (germline): SGHTA, FQGTGA. The CDR3 consists of 17 residues. The DNA of the CDR3 is TGTGCCAGCAGCTTAATCCCCGGGACAGAGAACACCGGGGAGCTGTTTTTT. Translated: CASSLIPGTENTGELFF.

This clonotype showed up just a few times. This sequence joins TRBV6-2 or TRBV6-3 and TRBJ2-7; D perhaps matches TRBD1 (6 bases). CDR1 and CDR2 from the germline V gene are MNHEY and SVGEGT. The CDR3 totals 12 residues. The germline V and J ends were trimmed by 10 bases and 2 bases, with 12 bases remaining between them. Here the CDR3 DNA reads TGTGCCACCAGCGAGGGGGCCTACGAGCAGTACTTC. Translating gives CATSEGAYEQYF.

There are a few counts of this clonotype. The chain is built from TRBV12-3 or TRBV12-4 and TRBJ1-1; D is undetermined. V was pared by 3 bases and J by 6 bases, with 11 bases between. The CDR3 covers 13 residues. The DNA of the CDR3 is TGTGCCAGCAGTTTTAGACGGGTCGCTGAAGCTTTCTTT. It encodes CASSFRRVAEAFF.

This rearrangement joins TRBV7-2 to TRBJ2-1, with D uncertain. Trimming removed 1 base at V and 7 bases at J, with 8 bases between. The CDR3 consists of 13 residues. Looked up from germline, CDR1 is SGHTA and CDR2 is FQGNSA. The CDR3 DNA reads TGTGCCAGCAGCTTAGGGGTGGCGAATGAGCAGTTCTTC. Its protein is CASSLGVANEQFF. The full variable domain, in which reference TRBV7-2 and TRBJ2-1 provide the parts outside the CDR3, is GAGVSQSPSNKVTEKGKDVELRCDPISGHTALYWYRQSLGQGLEFLIYFQGNSAPDKSGLPSDRFSAERTGGSVSTLTIQRTQQEDSAVYLCASSLGVANEQFFGPGTRLTVL.

The chain has TRBV4-2 and TRBJ2-3; D remains ambiguous. Germline V gene sequence: CDR1 LGHNA, CDR2 YNFKEQ. Trimming took off 0 bases at V and 6 bases at J, with 13 bases between the two ends. The CDR3 has 15 amino acids. This chain's CDR3 is CASSQDRTRADTQYF. DNA of the CDR3: TGTGCCAGCAGCCAAGATAGGACGAGAGCGGATACGCAGTATTTT.

This clonotype has ten or more counts. This chain connects TRBV21-1 to TRBJ2-5; the table calls TRBD1, which could not be checked here. TRBV21-1 is deemed a pseudogene. The CDR3 length is 16 residues. The CDR3 DNA is TGTGCCAGCAGCAAAAAGGGGACAGTTCACCAAGAGACCCAGTACTTC. Translating it yields CASSKKGTVHQETQYF.

At least ten counts were recorded for this clonotype. The chain recombines TRBV7-9 with TRBJ1-1, with D unclear. CDR3 length: 12 residues. The germline V and J ends were trimmed by 1 base and 0 bases, with 0 bases remaining between them. Germline V lookup: CDR1 SEHNR, CDR2 FQNEAQ (reference sequence). CDR3 region: CASSLVNTEAFF. For the CDR3, the DNA is TGTGCCAGCAGCTTAGTGAACACTGAAGCTTTCTTT.